Below are 22 T cell receptor beta chains sequenced from a single sample in a study of T cell responses to AZD1222 COVID-19 vaccine. Some clones are missing from TCRdb's copy, which holds only in-frame ones; the method was immunoSEQ multiplex PCR. The sample yields around 120,000 clones, about 92% seen once. The sample here was peripheral blood, taken on day 0 of AZD1222 vaccination. These receptors all stem from an adult in good health.

The chain is built from TRBV30 and TRBJ2-3; perhaps TRBD2 as D (5 bases). Germline V CDR1 and CDR2: GTSNPN, SVGIG (reference sequence). The length of the CDR3 is 13 residues. The germline V and J ends were trimmed by 4 bases and 0 bases, with 8 bases remaining between them. The CDR3 reads CAWNTGSTDTQYF. The CDR3 DNA sequence: TGTGCCTGGAATACGGGAAGCACAGATACGCAGTATTTT.

J is TRBJ2-7 and V is TRBV28; D unclear. The CDR3 has 12 amino acids. The V end lost 7 bases, the J end lost 2 bases, and 9 bases lay between the germline ends. Germline V lookup: CDR1 MDHEN, CDR2 SYDVKM. DNA of the CDR3: TGTGCCAGCATCAGAGAACCCTACGAGCAGTACTTC. This encodes CASIREPYEQYF.

The chain employs TRBV4-1 and TRBJ2-1; TRBD2 is a possible D gene (6 bases). Germline CDR1 and CDR2: MGHRA and YSYEKL. The V gene lost 6 bases and the J gene lost 6 bases, with 12 bases spanning the gap. This CDR3 contains 13 residues. The CDR3 DNA sequence: TGCGCCAGCAGTGGGTGGGGGGTCAATGAGCAGTTCTTC. Its protein product is CASSGWGVNEQFF.

For this clone: Other DNA sequences within the sample encode an identical CDR3. The V call is TRBV10-2, the J call TRBJ2-7; tentative D call: TRBD1 (6 bases). Trimming pared 0 bases from V and 2 bases from J, leaving 8 bases between. Germline V CDR1 and CDR2: WSHSY, SAAADI. The length of the CDR3 is 14 residues. CDR3 nucleotides: TGCGCCAGCAGTGAGTCGTGGGGGCCCTACGAGCAGTACTTC. Protein sequence: CASSESWGPYEQYF.

The CDR3 nucleotides are TGCGCCAGCGCCGGGACTCCCCTTCCGGATGAGCAGTTCTTC. Translating it yields CASAGTPLPDEQFF. The chain has TRBV10-1 and TRBJ2-1, with D possibly TRBD2 on 6 matching bases. Deletions cut 8 bases from V and 8 bases from J, with 19 bases between. The CDR3 length is 14 residues. CDR1 WNHNN and CDR2 SYGVQD come from the germline V gene (reference sequence).

The chain combines TRBV28 with TRBJ2-5; tentatively, D is TRBD1 (5 bases). Germline V CDR1 and CDR2: MDHEN, SYDVKM. V was pared by 6 bases and J by 1 base, with 12 bases between. The CDR3 extends over 14 amino acids. The CDR3 DNA is TGTGCCAGCAGCGAAGGGGTTGGCCAAGAGACCCAGTACTTC. Amino acid sequence: CASSEGVGQETQYF.

The J gene is TRBJ1-1, the V gene TRBV5-1; no clear D gene. V shed 4 bases and J shed 5 bases, with 9 bases lying between them. Germline loops: CDR1 SGHRS, CDR2 YFSETQ. The CDR3 loop spans 12 amino acids. CDR3 protein: CASSRGGTEAFF. The CDR3 DNA is TGCGCCAGCAGCCGGGGAGGGACTGAAGCTTTCTTT.

The chain uses TRBV28 and TRBJ1-4, with D perhaps matching TRBD1 (6 bases). The germline CDR1 and CDR2 sequences are MDHEN and SYDVKM. The CDR3 runs to 16 residues. Trimming stripped 5 bases from V and 8 bases from J, with 21 bases between. The CDR3, as DNA: TGTGCCAGCAGTCCCCCGGGGGAGGGGGGTAGAGAAAAACTGTTTTTT. Amino acid sequence: CASSPPGEGGREKLFF.

This clone appeared once. The gene calls are TRBV27 and TRBJ2-1; 8 bases are a match to TRBD1. The V gene end was trimmed by 0 bases and the J gene end by 4 bases; junction bases not matched to a gene: 2. The CDR3 contains 15 residues. Germline lookup yields CDR1 MNHEY and CDR2 SMNVEV (reference sequence). The CDR3 DNA reads TGTGCCAGCAGTTTATCGGGACAGGTATACAATGAGCAGTTCTTC. Protein product: CASSLSGQVYNEQFF.

The gene calls are TRBV2 and TRBJ1-5; D unclear. The CDR3 covers 13 residues. V lost 10 bases to trimming and J lost 6 bases, with 16 bases between them. The germline CDR1 and CDR2 sequences are SNHLY and FYNNEI. The CDR3 DNA follows: TGTGCCACCCAGAGCCTAGGAGGTCAGCCCCAGCATTTT. Translated, it gives CATQSLGGQPQHF.

This chain joins TRBV2 and TRBJ1-1; D is ambiguous. The ends were cut back, 2 bases at V and 5 bases at J, with 18 bases in the middle. The V gene's germline CDR1 is SNHLY and CDR2 FYNNEI. The CDR3 consists of 16 residues. CDR3 nucleotides: TGTGCCAGCAGTGAAAGGGCCAGCCCGGGAGGGACTGAAGCTTTCTTT. It yields the protein CASSERASPGGTEAFF.

This chain joins TRBV18 and TRBJ2-2, with 8 positions matching TRBD1. Trimming removed 5 bases from V and 3 bases from J; junction bases left unmatched: 5. This CDR3 region has 15 residues. CDR1 and CDR2 from the germline V gene are KGHSH and LQKENI. The CDR3 nucleotides are TGTGCCAGCTCAGTTGGACAGGGCTACACCGGGGAGCTGTTTTTT. It encodes CASSVGQGYTGELFF.

The chain links TRBV3-1 (or the pseudogene TRBV3-2) to TRBJ1-1; 8 nucleotides align to TRBD1. From germline, CDR1 is LGHDT and CDR2 YNNKEL (reference sequence). This CDR3 contains 12 residues. V was pared by 4 bases and J by 10 bases, with 5 bases of the junction left unmatched. CDR3 bases: TGTGCCAGCAGCCTGACAGGGGAGATAGCTTTCTTT. Translating it yields CASSLTGEIAFF.

The chain carries TRBV4-1 and TRBJ2-5; D perhaps matches TRBD2 (5 bases). The germline CDR1 and CDR2 sequences are MGHRA and YSYEKL. V gave up 4 bases and J gave up 4 bases, with 13 bases separating them. The CDR3 consists of 14 residues. The CDR3 region is CASSPRLEAETQYF. The CDR3 bases are TGCGCCAGCAGCCCCCGGCTGGAGGCAGAGACCCAGTACTTC.

The chain has TRBV11-3 and TRBJ2-5, with unresolved D. The CDR3 runs 15 residues. Trimming took 0 bases from V and 2 from J, leaving 10 bases between them. Germline lookup yields CDR1 SGHNT and CDR2 YENEEA. The CDR3: CASSLDRTDQETQYF. The DNA of the CDR3 is TGTGCCAGCAGCTTAGATCGAACAGATCAAGAGACCCAGTACTTC.

This chain uses TRBV2 with TRBJ1-5; a weak D match, TRBD1 (6 bases). This CDR3 has 12 residues. V was clipped by 9 bases and J by 9 bases, with 15 bases between them. The germline CDR1 and CDR2 sequences are SNHLY and FYNNEI. This CDR3 reads CASRQAFGPQHF. CDR3 coding DNA: TGTGCCAGTAGACAGGCCTTCGGGCCCCAGCATTTT.

The genes are TRBV28 and TRBJ2-1, with a possible D match to TRBD2 (6 bases). This CDR3 is built from 15 residues. Deletions cut 6 bases from V and 0 bases from J, with 12 bases between. CDR1 MDHEN and CDR2 SYDVKM come from the germline V gene. The CDR3 bases are TGTGCCAGCAGAAAAGCGGGCAGCTCCTACAATGAGCAGTTCTTC. Translation gives CASRKAGSSYNEQFF.

The V call is TRBV28, the J call TRBJ2-7; D is perhaps TRBD1 (6 bases). The CDR3 spans 19 residues. Trimming removed 6 bases from V and 2 bases from J, with 29 bases in between. The V gene's germline CDR1 is MDHEN and CDR2 SYDVKM. The CDR3 spells CASRPTTGQGSTFTYEQYF. DNA of the CDR3: TGTGCCAGCAGGCCAACTACGGGGCAGGGGTCGACGTTTACCTACGAGCAGTACTTC.

The chain joins TRBV21-1 to TRBJ1-5. TRBV21-1 is designated a pseudogene. The CDR3 sequence is 8 residues long. The CDR3 loop is CASRFQHF. The DNA for the CDR3 is TGTGCCAGCAGGTTCCAGCATTTT.

The J gene is TRBJ2-1, the V gene TRBV3-1 (or the pseudogene TRBV3-2); 9 nucleotides line up with TRBD2. The CDR3 runs to 16 residues. J lost 1 base, V lost 6 bases, and 7 bases had no gene match. Looked up from germline, CDR1 is LGHDT and CDR2 is YNNKEL (reference sequence). CDR3 in DNA: TGTGCCAGCAGGCCGCTACTAGCGGGTTCCTACAATGAGCAGTTCTTC. Translation: CASRPLLAGSYNEQFF.

The chain employs TRBV3-1 (or the pseudogene TRBV3-2) and TRBJ1-1; no clear D gene. The CDR3 consists of 13 residues. The V gene's germline CDR1 is LGHDT and CDR2 YNNKEL (reference sequence). V lost 5 bases to trimming and J lost 7 bases, with 14 bases between them. CDR3 sequence: CASSYALTGEAFF. The CDR3 nucleotides read TGTGCCAGCAGCTACGCCCTGACCGGTGAAGCTTTCTTT.

The chain employs TRBV30 and TRBJ1-5; tentatively, D is TRBD1 (6 bases). This CDR3 has 15 amino acids. The V and J ends lost 5 bases and 5 bases respectively, with 19 bases between them. The germline V gene encodes CDR1 GTSNPN and CDR2 SVGIG (reference sequence). Here the CDR3 DNA reads TGTGCCTGGTCACCCGACCTAGGACAGTATCAGCCCCAGCATTTT. It codes for CAWSPDLGQYQPQHF.